The clone carrying this T cell receptor (beta chain) was seen only a few times. The antigen is not known. This specimen belongs to a study of cytomegalovirus exposure and HLA in healthy donors. The PCR had 60 Vbeta and 13 Jbeta primers. The repertoire was sequenced with immunoSEQ multiplex PCR; TCRdb's copy has only in-frame clones and lacks some. This sample has approximately 100,000 clones, with around two thirds found just once. Regarding the study as a whole: The authors later found TCR association rates varying by HLA locus, with DRB1 most and HLA-C fewest. It was shown in a later analysis that HLA-associated TCR beta chains were more clonally expanded than other, equally common chains.

This clonotype originated in a woman in her forties or fifties in good health and CMV-seronegative. The sample consisted of PBMCs.

CDR3 in amino acids: CSSLGDTGQAYSYNEQFF. The CDR3 coding sequence is TGCAGCTCTTTGGGAGATACGGGACAGGCCTACTCCTACAATGAGCAGTTCTTC. The V gene is TRBV29-1, the J gene TRBJ2-1; 8 positions match TRBD1. After removal of 8 bases from V and 0 bases from J, the junction contained 18 bases not matched to a gene. CDR1 SQVTM and CDR2 ANQGSEA come from the germline V gene. This CDR3 has 18 residues.